This T cell receptor (beta chain) was obtained from a study of regulatory T cells in long-lasting Graves disease. For TCR beta, libraries came from iRepertoire HTBI primers and Arm-PCR of CDR3 regions. TCRdb recomputed calls from the multiplex PCR reads with MiXCR, one row per CDR3 protein. The table includes approximately 460,000 distinct CDR3 sequences, 16% detected once. Time point defined: newly diagnosed GD, antithyroid drugs for less than 3 months. The TCR library was made from RNA that had been extracted from PBMCs in TRIzol. V lost 4 bases and J 6 bases, leaving 10 bases between the germline ends. The CDR3 runs 13 residues. The germline V gene has CDR1 LGHNA and CDR2 YSLEER. The same data also went into a second study, on T cells in Graves' hyperthyroidism and ophthalmopathy.

The receptor was isolated from a woman under 40 with Graves disease. The material sequenced was peripheral blood mononuclear cells (PBMCs), taken at new diagnosis, from a patient treated with antithyroid drugs. This sequence joins TRBV4-3 and TRBJ1-5; the D gene is possibly TRBD1 (5 bases). The CDR3 DNA follows: TGCGCCAGCAGCCCCGAGAGGGGTCAGCCCCAGCATTTT. Its translation is CASSPERGQPQHF.